This TCR beta chain comes out of a study of T cell responses to AZD1222 COVID-19 vaccine. Whole-study results and caveats: In a largely white British group with more females than males, clonal diversity was possibly underestimated.

Comment on this clone: Its antigen remains unidentified.

Germline V CDR1 and CDR2: SGHDT, YYEEEE. Trimming cost V 6 bases and J 8 bases; bases outside gene matches: 11. This CDR3 has 16 residues. The assay was immunoSEQ multiplex PCR, and TCRdb's table has in-frame clones only and misses some. The data show roughly 43,000 clones, about four fifths seen once. The gene calls are TRBV5-6 and TRBJ2-1; 13 bases line up with TRBD2. The source material was peripheral blood, sampled 28 days after the second dose of the MenACWY control vaccine. This sequence was found in an adult who received the MenACWY meningococcal vaccine as a control. CDR3 sequence: CASIGLAGAALYEQFF. DNA for the CDR3: TGTGCCAGCATCGGACTAGCGGGGGCGGCTTTATATGAGCAGTTCTTC.